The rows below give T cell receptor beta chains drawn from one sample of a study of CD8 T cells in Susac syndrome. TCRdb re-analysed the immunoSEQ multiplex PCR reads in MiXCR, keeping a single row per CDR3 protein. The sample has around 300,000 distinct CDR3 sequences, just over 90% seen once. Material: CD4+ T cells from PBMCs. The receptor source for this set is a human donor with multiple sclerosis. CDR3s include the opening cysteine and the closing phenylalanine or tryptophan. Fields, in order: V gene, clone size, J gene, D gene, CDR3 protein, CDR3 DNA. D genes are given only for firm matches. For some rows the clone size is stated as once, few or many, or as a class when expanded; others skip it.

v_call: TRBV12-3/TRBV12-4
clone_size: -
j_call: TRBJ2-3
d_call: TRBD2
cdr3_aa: CASSLLTSTTDTQYF
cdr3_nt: TGTGCCAGCAGTTTACTGACTAGCACCACAGATACGCAGTATTTT

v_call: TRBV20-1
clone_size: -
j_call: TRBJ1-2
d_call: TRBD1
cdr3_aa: CSARLGQGYGYTF
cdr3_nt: TGCAGTGCTAGACTGGGACAGGGCTATGGCTACACCTTC

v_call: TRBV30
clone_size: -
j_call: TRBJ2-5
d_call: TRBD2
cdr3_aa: CAWSSIAGGSETQYF
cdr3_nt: TGTGCCTGGAGTTCCATAGCGGGAGGTTCGGAGACCCAGTACTTC

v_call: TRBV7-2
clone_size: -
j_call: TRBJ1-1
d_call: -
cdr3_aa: CASSLGGRPGNTEAFF
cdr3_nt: TGTGCCAGCAGCTTGGGAGGGCGACCGGGGAACACTGAAGCTTTCTTT

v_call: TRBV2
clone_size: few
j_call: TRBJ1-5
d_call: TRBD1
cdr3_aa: CASGQGRDQPQHF
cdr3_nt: TGTGCCAGCGGACAGGGTCGGGACCAGCCCCAGCATTTT

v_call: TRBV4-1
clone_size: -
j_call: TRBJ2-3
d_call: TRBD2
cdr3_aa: CASSLGLGTSGTDTQYF
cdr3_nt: TGCGCCAGCAGCCTCGGACTCGGGACTAGCGGTACAGATACGCAGTATTTT

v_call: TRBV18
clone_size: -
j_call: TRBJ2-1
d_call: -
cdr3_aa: CASSVSGSHNEQFF
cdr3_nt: TGTGCCAGCTCAGTTTCCGGGTCCCACAATGAGCAGTTCTTC

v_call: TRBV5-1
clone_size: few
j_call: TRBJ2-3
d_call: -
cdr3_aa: CASSLESDTQYF
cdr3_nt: TGCGCCAGCAGCTTGGAGTCAGATACGCAGTATTTT

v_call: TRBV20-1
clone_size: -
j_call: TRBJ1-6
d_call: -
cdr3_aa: CSAQQPTGNNSPLHF
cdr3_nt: TGCAGTGCCCAACAACCGACAGGAAATAATTCACCCCTCCACTTT

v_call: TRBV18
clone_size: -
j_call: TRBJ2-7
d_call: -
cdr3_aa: CASSQQARAYEQYF
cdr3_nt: TGTGCCAGCTCACAACAGGCAAGGGCCTACGAGCAGTACTTC

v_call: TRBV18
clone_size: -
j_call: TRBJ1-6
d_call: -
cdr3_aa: CASSPSTAYNSPLHF
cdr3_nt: TGTGCCAGCTCCCCCTCGACAGCATATAATTCACCCCTCCACTTT

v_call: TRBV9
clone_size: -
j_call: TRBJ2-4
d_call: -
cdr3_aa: CASSQGGPVNIQYF
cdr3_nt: TGTGCCAGCAGCCAGGGGGGTCCCGTGAACATTCAGTACTTC

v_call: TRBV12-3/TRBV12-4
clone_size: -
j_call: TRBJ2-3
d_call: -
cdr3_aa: CASSLGVPGPTDTQYF
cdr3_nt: TGTGCCAGCAGTTTAGGGGTCCCGGGCCCGACAGATACGCAGTATTTT

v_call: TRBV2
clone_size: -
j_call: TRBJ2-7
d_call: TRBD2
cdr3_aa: CASSVRGGINSYEQYF
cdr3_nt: TGTGCCAGCAGTGTGCGGGGGGGGATAAACTCCTACGAGCAGTACTTC

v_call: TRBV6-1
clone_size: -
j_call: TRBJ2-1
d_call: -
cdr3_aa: CASSHLEGFNEQFF
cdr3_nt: TGTGCCAGCAGCCACCTCGAGGGGTTCAATGAGCAGTTCTTC

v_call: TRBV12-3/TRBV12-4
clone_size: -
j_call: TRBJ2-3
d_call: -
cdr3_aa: CASTPGLGNTDTQYF
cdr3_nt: TGTGCCAGCACCCCCGGACTGGGGAATACAGATACGCAGTATTTT

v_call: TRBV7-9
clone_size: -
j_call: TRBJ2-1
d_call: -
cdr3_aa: CASNTYGAAYNEQFF
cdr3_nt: TGTGCCAGCAACACTTACGGAGCAGCCTACAATGAGCAGTTCTTC

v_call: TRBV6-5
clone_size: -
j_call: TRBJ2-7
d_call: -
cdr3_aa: CASRFGKSSSYEQYF
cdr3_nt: TGTGCCAGCAGATTCGGAAAGTCCAGCTCCTACGAGCAGTACTTC

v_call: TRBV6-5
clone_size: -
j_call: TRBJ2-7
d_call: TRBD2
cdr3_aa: CASVGGTSGSYEQYF
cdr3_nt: TGTGCCAGCGTGGGAGGGACTAGCGGGAGCTACGAGCAGTACTTC

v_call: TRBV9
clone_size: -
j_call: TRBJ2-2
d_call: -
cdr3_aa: CASSIAGSNTGELFF
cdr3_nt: TGTGCCAGCAGCATCGCAGGGTCGAACACCGGGGAGCTGTTTTTT

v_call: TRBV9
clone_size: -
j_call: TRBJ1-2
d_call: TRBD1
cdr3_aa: CASSVGQGYGYTF
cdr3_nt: TGTGCCAGCAGCGTAGGACAGGGATATGGCTACACCTTC

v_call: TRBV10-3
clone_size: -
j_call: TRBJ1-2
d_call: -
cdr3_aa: CAISESDFTGTLGFLANYGYTF
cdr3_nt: TGTGCCATCAGTGAGTCGGATTTTACCGGGACCCTCGGGTTCCTAGCTAACTATGGCTACACCTTC

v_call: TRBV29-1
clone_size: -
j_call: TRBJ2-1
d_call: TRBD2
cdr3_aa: CSVEDTASGGANEQFF
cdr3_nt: TGCAGCGTTGAAGATACGGCTAGCGGGGGGGCTAATGAGCAGTTCTTC

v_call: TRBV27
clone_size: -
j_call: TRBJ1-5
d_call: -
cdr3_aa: CARGKETRNQPQHF
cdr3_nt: TGTGCCAGAGGAAAGGAGACGCGCAATCAGCCCCAGCATTTT

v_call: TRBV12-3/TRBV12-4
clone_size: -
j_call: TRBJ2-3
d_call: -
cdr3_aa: CASAGLYRTDTQYF
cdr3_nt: TGTGCCAGCGCTGGGCTGTACCGCACAGATACGCAGTATTTT

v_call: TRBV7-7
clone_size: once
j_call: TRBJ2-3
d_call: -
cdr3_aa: CASSLGNLDTQYF
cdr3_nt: TGTGCTAGCAGCTTAGGGAACTTGGATACGCAGTATTTT

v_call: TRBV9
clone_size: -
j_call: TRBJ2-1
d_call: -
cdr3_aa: CASSEKMLHEQFF
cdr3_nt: TGTGCCAGCAGCGAGAAAATGCTTCATGAGCAGTTCTTC

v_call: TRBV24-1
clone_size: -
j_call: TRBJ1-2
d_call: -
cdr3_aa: CATSDPSNYGYTF
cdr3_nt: TGTGCCACCAGTGATCCGTCTAACTATGGCTACACCTTC

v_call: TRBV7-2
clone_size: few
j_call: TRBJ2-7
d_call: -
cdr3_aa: CASSPQQVPGSYEQYF
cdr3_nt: TGTGCCAGCAGCCCACAGCAGGTGCCGGGCTCCTACGAGCAGTACTTC

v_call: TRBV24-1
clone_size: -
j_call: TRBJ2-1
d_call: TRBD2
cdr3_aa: CATSGAGVVGNEQFF
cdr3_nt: TGTGCCACCAGTGGAGCGGGAGTTGTTGGCAATGAGCAGTTCTTC

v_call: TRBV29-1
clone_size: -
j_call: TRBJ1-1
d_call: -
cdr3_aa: CSVELEGGTEAFF
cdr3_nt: TGCAGCGTTGAGTTGGAGGGGGGGACTGAAGCTTTCTTT

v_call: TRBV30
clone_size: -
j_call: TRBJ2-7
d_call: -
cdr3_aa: CAWPFRTGPQSYEQYF
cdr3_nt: TGTGCCTGGCCCTTCCGTACAGGGCCCCAATCCTACGAGCAGTACTTC

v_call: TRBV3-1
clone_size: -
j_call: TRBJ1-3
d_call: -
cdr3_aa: CASSLSRSSGNTIYF
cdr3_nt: TGTGCCAGCAGCCTTTCGAGGAGCTCTGGAAACACCATATATTTT

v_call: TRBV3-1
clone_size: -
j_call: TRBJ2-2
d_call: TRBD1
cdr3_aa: CASSQSTGAGELFF
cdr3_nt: TGTGCCAGCAGCCAATCGACAGGGGCCGGGGAGCTGTTTTTT

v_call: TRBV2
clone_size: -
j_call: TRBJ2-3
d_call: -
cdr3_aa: CASSLGRVSDTQYF
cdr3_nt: TGTGCCAGCAGTCTAGGTCGGGTATCCGATACGCAGTATTTT

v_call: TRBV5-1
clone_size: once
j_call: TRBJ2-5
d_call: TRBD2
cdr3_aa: CASSTGGPQETQYF
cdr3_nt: TGCGCCAGCAGTACGGGGGGGCCTCAGGAGACCCAGTACTTC

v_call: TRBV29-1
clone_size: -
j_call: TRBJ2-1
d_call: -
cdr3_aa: CSAPTGSYNEQFF
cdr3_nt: TGCAGCGCTCCTACCGGCTCCTACAATGAGCAGTTCTTC

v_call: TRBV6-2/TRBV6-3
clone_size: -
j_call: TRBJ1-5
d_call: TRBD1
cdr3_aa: CASSSRQGHSNQPQHF
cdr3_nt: TGTGCCAGCAGTTCCCGACAGGGCCATAGCAATCAGCCCCAGCATTTT

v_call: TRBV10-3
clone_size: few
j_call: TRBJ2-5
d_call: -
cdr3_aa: CAISESGGDWRTKETQYF
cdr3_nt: TGTGCCATCAGTGAGTCAGGTGGGGACTGGAGGACGAAAGAGACCCAGTACTTC

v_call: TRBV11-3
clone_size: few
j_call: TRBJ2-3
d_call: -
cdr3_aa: CASSFGVTDTQYF
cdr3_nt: TGTGCCAGCAGCTTTGGGGTCACAGATACGCAGTATTTT

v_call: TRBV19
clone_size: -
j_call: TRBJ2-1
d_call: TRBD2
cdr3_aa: CASRPPHLAGYNAQFF
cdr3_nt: TGTGCCAGTAGGCCTCCCCATCTAGCGGGTTACAATGCGCAGTTCTTC

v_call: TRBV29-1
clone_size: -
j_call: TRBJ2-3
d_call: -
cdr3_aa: CSVTYRGVSNTQYF
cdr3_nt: TGCAGCGTCACCTACCGAGGGGTCTCAAATACGCAGTATTTT

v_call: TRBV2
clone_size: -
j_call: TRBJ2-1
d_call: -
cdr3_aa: CASSETNPDYNEQFF
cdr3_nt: TGTGCCAGCAGTGAGACTAATCCAGATTACAATGAGCAGTTCTTC

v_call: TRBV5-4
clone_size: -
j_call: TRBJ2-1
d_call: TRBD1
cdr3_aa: CASSSGQVPYNEQFF
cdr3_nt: TGTGCCAGCAGCTCCGGACAGGTACCCTACAATGAGCAGTTCTTC